This T cell receptor beta chain was identified in a study of T-cell memory formation after mild COVID-19 (dated by TCRdb to the early 2020s). General notes on the study: TCR sequence clusters from the two donors were found to be largely donor specific. Longitudinal TCRalpha and TCRbeta repertoire sequencing tracked T-cell clones expanding and contracting after mild COVID-19 in two donors. The cohort was made up of two young adult volunteers, one female and one male, who were previously healthy. Points the paper makes about the study in general: Balanced CD4/CD8 phenotypes were observed for clones contracting from day 15 to 85, whereas a bias towards CD4+ was observed for a second wave of clones expanding from day 15 to 37. The study covered only a couple of mild cases, and larger cohorts including severe cases with pre-infection samples were considered necessary. SARS-CoV-2 specificity was not confirmed for the second-wave clones peaking on day 37. The detection of some responding clones in pre-infection memory suggests that pre-existing cross-reactive memory T cells joined the SARS-CoV-2 response. Contracting CD4+ clones were located mainly in the CM and EM memory subsets, whereas CD8+ clones were found to be enriched in EMRA.

The listed sequencing device is Illumina NovaSeq 6000. TCRalpha and TCRbeta cDNA libraries were constructed by 5'RACE with constant-segment primers, with sample barcodes and unique molecular identifiers being introduced. Trizol reagent was used to extract RNA from every sample. Libraries were amplified in two PCR steps, with a second sample barcode and Illumina TruSeq adapters added in the second step. Libraries were sequenced on an Illumina NovaSeq with 2 x 150 bp paired-end reads. The original methods were these. Demultiplexing of reads and collapsing into UMI-guided consensus sequences were performed with migec v1.2.7. With mixcr v2.1.11, UMI consensuses were aligned to TRA and TRB V and J templates and assembled into clonotypes. A clonotype was counted as expanded or contracted only if both edgeR and NoisET called the change significant, with noise models trained on biological replicates. For edgeR calls, a false discovery rate-adjusted p below 0.01 and a log2 fold-change threshold of 1 were applied. PCA with hierarchical clustering of max-normalized trajectories of the 1000 most abundant clonotypes was used as exploratory dynamics analysis. Separately sequenced CD4+ and CD8+ repertoires were used to assign the CD4 or CD8 phenotype of responding clones. TCRdb reanalyzed the raw reads on its own, using fastp at Q25 for trimming and MiXCR for clone calling, and kept in-frame beta chains. Every distinct CDR3 protein forms one entry, paired with its most common genes and DNA. These V and J calls originate from TCRdb's pipeline instead of the authors' own analysis. Here the sample has about 350,000 distinct CDR3 sequences; roughly an eighth occur a single time. The biggest ten clones account for 20% to 25% of the sample.

CDR1 and CDR2 are drawn from the germline V gene: ENHRY, SYGVKD. CDR3 length: 13 amino acids, cysteine to phenylalanine. Only the CDR3 part of the read is kept: 39 bases, read in frame from the first base. Relative to germline, V is 1 base shorter and J is 8 bases shorter, with 11 bases between their ends. Details on this clonotype: Its target antigen remains unknown. Base qualities were left out, and no much larger clone turns up one base away.

Ficoll-Paque density gradient centrifugation was the method used to isolate PBMCs. The sequence derives from a man aged 18 to 29 who had mild COVID-19 (a few samples of this study predate the infection). The sample titles of this study are shuffled in the database, so cell type and time point are left out; the donor was told from shared clones. The sequencing sample was made of PBMCs or a T cell subset sorted from them (not recorded which). The sequence joins TRBV10-3 to TRBJ1-2, with an unclear D gene assignment. At the DNA level, the sequence is TGTGCCATCAGTGAGTTCGACTGGGAGGGCTACACCTTC. The resulting protein is CAISEFDWEGYTF.